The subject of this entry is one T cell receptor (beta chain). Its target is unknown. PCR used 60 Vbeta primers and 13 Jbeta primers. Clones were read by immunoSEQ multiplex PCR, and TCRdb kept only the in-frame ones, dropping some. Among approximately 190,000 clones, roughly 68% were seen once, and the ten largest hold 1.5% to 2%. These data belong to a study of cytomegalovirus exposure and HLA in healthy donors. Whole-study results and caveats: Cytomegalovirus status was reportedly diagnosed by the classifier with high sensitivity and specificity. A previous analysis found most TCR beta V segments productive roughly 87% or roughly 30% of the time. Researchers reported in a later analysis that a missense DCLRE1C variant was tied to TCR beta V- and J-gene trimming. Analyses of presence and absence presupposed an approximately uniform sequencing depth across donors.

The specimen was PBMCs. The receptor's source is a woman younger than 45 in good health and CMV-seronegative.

Here the CDR3 DNA reads TGTGCCAGCAACCCAGGACAGGGGGCCTACGAGCAGTACTTC. This sequence encodes CASNPGQGAYEQYF. This chain joins TRBV27 and TRBJ2-7, with 10 bases matching TRBD1. The CDR3 has 14 amino acids. Germline CDR1 MNHEY, CDR2 SMNVEV (reference sequence). The V segment lost 7 bases and the J segment 2 bases; nucleotides outside the gene matches: 5.